This T cell receptor beta chain was recovered during a study of blood T cell repertoires in COVID-19. Method: immunoSEQ multiplex PCR; TCRdb's copy keeps in-frame clones and lacks some. The table shows around 190,000 clones, with 89% occurring only once. Sequenced material: peripheral blood. The TCR comes from a man in his late teens or twenties who had recovered from COVID-19.

Written as DNA, the CDR3 is TGTGCCAGCAGCTCCAACAGGGAAACGGAGACCCAGTACTTC. The encoded protein is CASSSNRETETQYF. The genes are TRBV7-2 and TRBJ2-5; the D gene is possibly TRBD1 (6 bases). V was cut by 4 bases and J by 5 bases, with 14 bases left in between. There are 14 residues in the CDR3. The germline V gene has CDR1 SGHTA and CDR2 FQGNSA.